A selection of T cell receptor beta chains follows, all from one sample in a study of blood T cell repertoires in COVID-19. Profiling relied on immunoSEQ multiplex PCR, and the TCRdb table lists in-frame clones only, not all of them. The sample includes over 55,000 clones, over 65% of them seen just once. Sequenced material: peripheral blood. The receptors originated from a woman in her 70s with acute or convalescent COVID-19. CDR3s include the opening cysteine and the closing phenylalanine or tryptophan. The D gene is left open where the match is weak. A row's size may be missing; if present it is once, few, many or a size class.

>NA|TRBJ1-2|NA|14|TRBV25-1
TGTGCCAGCAGTGGCGGGACGTTCCGCTATGGCTACACCTTC
CASSGGTFRYGYTF
>NA|TRBJ2-1|TRBD1|15|TRBV6-4
TGTGCCAGCAGTGCAGGGACAGGGGGCTGGGATGAGCAGTTCTTC
CASSAGTGGWDEQFF
>NA|TRBJ2-5|NA|16|TRBV28
TGTGCCAGCAGTTTGGGGCTTGGAAGTATGCAAGAGACCCAGTACTTC
CASSLGLGSMQETQYF
>few|TRBJ1-3|TRBD1|17|TRBV5-1
TGCGCCAGCAGCTCCGGACAGGGCCGCAGCTCTGGAAACACCATATATTTT
CASSSGQGRSSGNTIYF
>NA|TRBJ1-5|NA|15|TRBV19
TGTGCCAGTAGTAACAGACATTTTAGCAATCAGCCCCAGCATTTT
CASSNRHFSNQPQHF
>NA|TRBJ2-1|NA|14|TRBV6-1
TGTGCCAGCAGTGAAGTGGGAGAATACAATGAGCAGTTCTTC
CASSEVGEYNEQFF
>few|TRBJ1-2|TRBD1|14|TRBV6-1
TGTGCCAGCAGTGAACAGGGGGCTAAAGGAGGCTACACCTTC
CASSEQGAKGGYTF
>NA|TRBJ1-1|NA|14|TRBV7-2
TGTGCCAGCAGCTTAGTAGCAGGGGACACTGAAGCTTTCTTT
CASSLVAGDTEAFF
>NA|TRBJ1-1|NA|13|TRBV11-1
TGTGCCAGCAGCTTCGAGCTAAACACTGAAGCTTTCTTT
CASSFELNTEAFF
>NA|TRBJ2-5|NA|14|TRBV6-2/TRBV6-3
TGTGCCAGCAGCCGATGGGCGTTACAAGAGACCCAGTACTTC
CASSRWALQETQYF
>NA|TRBJ2-7|TRBD2|15|TRBV6-2/TRBV6-3
TGTGCCAGCAGTTATAACCTAGCGGTTACCTACGAGCAGTACTTC
CASSYNLAVTYEQYF
>NA|TRBJ2-1|TRBD2|19|TRBV7-2
TGTGCCAGCAGCTCTCAGCCGGGACTAGCGAGGGCTACTGCGAATGAGCAGTTCTTC
CASSSQPGLARATANEQFF
>few|TRBJ2-3|TRBD2|15|TRBV5-4
TGTGCCAGCAGCACAAGCGGGGGGGCCGTAGATACGCAGTATTTT
CASSTSGGAVDTQYF
>NA|TRBJ2-5|TRBD2|15|TRBV5-4
TGTGCCAGCAGCTCGCCTGTGGGGGGGGGAGAGACCCAGTACTTC
CASSSPVGGGETQYF
>NA|TRBJ2-1|NA|17|TRBV4-1
TGCGCCAGCAGCCAAGTCGGGAAACAGGGTTACCTCAATGAGCAGTTCTTC
CASSQVGKQGYLNEQFF
>NA|TRBJ2-7|NA|14|TRBV20-1
TGCAGTGCTAGTCCTTTGGGGCCAGTCTACGAGCAGTACTTC
CSASPLGPVYEQYF
>NA|TRBJ2-4|NA|13|TRBV30
TGTGCCTGGAGTGTAGGGAGCCAAGGCATTCAGTACTTC
CAWSVGSQGIQYF
>NA|TRBJ2-1|NA|13|TRBV29-1
TGCAGCGTGGAAGGGCTAGCTGGCAATGAGCAGTTCTTC
CSVEGLAGNEQFF
>NA|TRBJ1-6|TRBD1|15|TRBV13
TGTGCCAGCAGCGCGAGGACAGGGACTAATTCACCCCTCCACTTT
CASSARTGTNSPLHF
>few|TRBJ1-2|NA|13|TRBV2
TGTGCCAGCAGTTCTAGACAGGACAATGGCTACACCTTC
CASSSRQDNGYTF
>NA|TRBJ2-2|TRBD2|17|TRBV9
TGTGCCAGCAGCCTCGGACTAGCGGGAGCACTCACCGGGGAGCTGTTTTTT
CASSLGLAGALTGELFF
>NA|TRBJ1-2|TRBD1|14|TRBV5-1
TGCGCCAGCAGCTTGACAGGGGAGGAGTATGGCTACACCTTC
CASSLTGEEYGYTF
>few|TRBJ1-2|NA|14|TRBV19
TGTGCCACACATACCGGACACTTTAACTATGGCTACACCTTC
CATHTGHFNYGYTF
>NA|TRBJ2-6|NA|15|TRBV3-1/TRBV3-2
TGTGCCAGCAGCAAAACAGCCTCTGGGGCCAACGTCCTGACTTTC
CASSKTASGANVLTF
>NA|TRBJ1-1|NA|15|TRBV19
TGTGCCAGTAGCATATCTTTCCGCGCCGGGACTGAAGCTTTCTTT
CASSISFRAGTEAFF
>once|TRBJ2-1|NA|15|TRBV19
TGTGCCAGTAGCCCGATTCGCGGGACCTACAATGAGCAGTTCTTC
CASSPIRGTYNEQFF
>NA|TRBJ1-1|TRBD1|13|TRBV19
TGTGCCAGTAGTACCCGGGACAGGGATAAAGCTTTCTTT
CASSTRDRDKAFF
>NA|TRBJ1-3|NA|17|TRBV5-1
TGCGCCAGCAGCTTGGTCCCGGGGACTAGCTCTGGAAACACCATATATTTT
CASSLVPGTSSGNTIYF
>NA|TRBJ2-5|TRBD2|17|TRBV3-1/TRBV3-2
TGTGCCAGCAGCCCTCCTCCAGCGGGGGGCTTCCAAGAGACCCAGTACTTC
CASSPPPAGGFQETQYF
>NA|TRBJ2-5|TRBD2|15|TRBV7-2
TGTGCCAGCAGCCCAACATTCACTAGCGGGAGTACCCAGTACTTC
CASSPTFTSGSTQYF
>NA|TRBJ1-1|NA|15|TRBV9
TGTGCCAGCAGCACACTTACAGGTGCCTACACTGAAGCTTTCTTT
CASSTLTGAYTEAFF
>NA|TRBJ2-2|TRBD1|15|TRBV6-5
TGTGCCAGCGGACAGGGGGCTGCGAACACCGGGGAGCTGTTTTTT
CASGQGAANTGELFF
>NA|TRBJ2-1|TRBD1|15|TRBV10-1
TGCGCCAGCAGTGAGGGGACAGACAGTTACAATGAGCAGTTCTTC
CASSEGTDSYNEQFF
>NA|TRBJ2-7|NA|17|TRBV5-6
TGTGCCAGCAGCTTGGTGGGGGCAGGAGCGACTGCCTACGAGCAGTACTTC
CASSLVGAGATAYEQYF
>few|TRBJ1-2|NA|16|TRBV24-1
TGTGCCACCAGTGATTTTCACAGGGAGAGCGACTATGGCTACACCTTC
CATSDFHRESDYGYTF
>NA|TRBJ1-1|NA|13|TRBV29-1
TGCAGCGTTGTGCGGGGCTTAGGCACTGAAGCTTTCTTT
CSVVRGLGTEAFF
>NA|TRBJ1-1|NA|13|TRBV30
TGTGCCTGGAGTGGGACAGTGAACACTGAAGCTTTCTTT
CAWSGTVNTEAFF
>NA|TRBJ2-7|TRBD1|15|TRBV9
TGTGCCAGCAGCGTAGGGACCGGGACAGCCTACGAGCAGTACTTC
CASSVGTGTAYEQYF
>NA|TRBJ2-3|NA|11|TRBV20-1
TGCAGTGCCCAAGACAGGGATACGCAGTATTTT
CSAQDRDTQYF
>NA|TRBJ1-2|NA|14|TRBV5-8
TGTGCCAGCAGCCCAATCAGGGATTTTCGTGGCTACACCTTC
CASSPIRDFRGYTF
>NA|TRBJ2-2|NA|15|TRBV10-1
TGCGCCAGCAGTGAGTCGAGCAGGGGAGACGGGGAGCTGTTTTTT
CASSESSRGDGELFF
>few|TRBJ2-5|NA|14|TRBV11-2
TGTGCCAGCAGTGCGGGATCCGACCAAGAGACCCAGTACTTC
CASSAGSDQETQYF
>once|TRBJ2-3|TRBD2|16|TRBV2
TGTGCCAGCAGGGCGACGGCTAGCGGACCCACGGATACGCAGTATTTT
CASRATASGPTDTQYF
>NA|TRBJ1-1|TRBD1|13|TRBV6-6
TGTGCCAGCAGTGACCGGGACAGGTCTGAAGCTTTCTTT
CASSDRDRSEAFF
>NA|TRBJ2-1|NA|16|TRBV28
TGTGCCAGCACCCAGGGCGGGGCGGGCCTTTACAATGAGCAGTTCTTC
CASTQGGAGLYNEQFF
>NA|TRBJ2-5|TRBD2|17|TRBV2
TGTGCCAGCAGTAGGACTAGCGGGAGGGGGGTGATAGAGACCCAGTACTTC
CASSRTSGRGVIETQYF
>NA|TRBJ1-6|TRBD1|14|TRBV30
TGTGCCTGGAGGTCCGACAGGGGTAATTCACCCCTCCACTTT
CAWRSDRGNSPLHF
>NA|TRBJ1-1|TRBD1|14|TRBV2
TGTGCCAGCAGAGCCCGACAGGGACCGGTTGAAGCTTTCTTT
CASRARQGPVEAFF
>few|TRBJ1-4|NA|16|TRBV10-3
TGTGCCATCAGTGAGTCTCGGGGAGGGCGGAATGAAAAACTGTTTTTT
CAISESRGGRNEKLFF
>NA|TRBJ1-4|NA|15|TRBV18
TGTGCCAGCTCACCTGACATACCAACTAATGAAAAACTGTTTTTT
CASSPDIPTNEKLFF
>NA|TRBJ2-5|TRBD2|19|TRBV7-2
TGTGCCAGCAGCTTAAGGCCTAGCGGGAGGCAAATTCTACAAGAGACCCAGTACTTC
CASSLRPSGRQILQETQYF
>NA|TRBJ2-5|NA|16|TRBV7-9
TGTGCCAGCAGCTTGGATCTCCAGGGGAAGCAAGAGACCCAGTACTTC
CASSLDLQGKQETQYF
>few|TRBJ1-5|NA|14|TRBV28
TGTGCCAGCAGTTCATTATCAGGGATCCAGCCCCAGCATTTT
CASSSLSGIQPQHF
>few|TRBJ1-1|NA|15|TRBV19
TGTGCCAGTAGTATTAGGGGGAGCGGGAACACTGAAGCTTTCTTT
CASSIRGSGNTEAFF
>NA|TRBJ1-6|NA|14|TRBV27
TGTGCCAGCAGCCCAGACAGGCTAAATTCACCCCTCCACTTT
CASSPDRLNSPLHF
>once|TRBJ2-3|TRBD1|17|TRBV19
TGTGCCAGTAGCAACAGGGGGCTAAAAATTAGCACAGATACGCAGTATTTT
CASSNRGLKISTDTQYF
>medium-sized|TRBJ1-2|NA|13|TRBV6-5
TGTGCTCTCGGAAACATTTACGGGTATGGCTACACCTTC
CALGNIYGYGYTF
>NA|TRBJ1-2|TRBD1|15|TRBV5-6
TGTGCCAGCAGCTCCTTGGACAGGGGGAACTATGGCTACACCTTC
CASSSLDRGNYGYTF